Listed here are 21 T cell receptor beta chains from one sample, sequenced in a study of cytomegalovirus exposure and HLA in healthy donors. PCR was performed using 60 Vbeta and 13 Jbeta primers. Profiled with immunoSEQ multiplex PCR; TCRdb holds only in-frame clones, not every one. The sample has tens of thousands of clones, over 75% seen once; the top ten hold around 2.5%. The source material was PBMCs. These receptors were taken from a man over 45 in good health and CMV-seronegative.

The CDR3: CASSSTIRDRIGGYTF. Here the CDR3 DNA reads TGTGCCAGCAGCTCCACGATCCGGGACAGGATCGGCGGCTACACCTTC. The chain couples TRBV5-5 to TRBJ1-2; TRBD1 agrees at 8 bases. Germline assignment: CDR1 SGHKS and CDR2 YYEKEE (reference sequence). V was pared by 3 bases and J by 8 bases, with 15 bases of the junction left unmatched. There are 16 residues in the CDR3.

This chain links TRBV4-1 with TRBJ2-7; D not resolved. Germline CDR1 is MGHRA and CDR2 is YSYEKL. V was cut by 4 bases and J by 1 base, with 8 bases left in between. The CDR3 contains 13 residues. CDR3 DNA sequence: TGCGCCAGCAGCCTCCGGTTGTCCTACGAGCAGTACTTC. Amino acid sequence: CASSLRLSYEQYF.

The rearrangement links TRBV18 to TRBJ1-1; D is ambiguous. Trimming cost V 2 bases and J 1 base, with 5 bases left between them. The germline gives CDR1 KGHSH, CDR2 LQKENI. This CDR3 comprises 13 residues. The CDR3 spells CASSPAGNTEAFF. The CDR3, as DNA: TGTGCCAGCTCACCAGCCGGGAACACTGAAGCTTTCTTT. Full variable domain (missing parts from reference TRBV18 and TRBJ1-1): NAGVMQNPRHLVRRRGQEARLRCSPMKGHSHVYWYRQLPEEGLKFMVYLQKENIIDESGMPKERFSAEFPKEGPSILRIQQVVRGDSAAYFCASSPAGNTEAFFGQGTRLTVV.

The V gene is TRBV6-5, the J gene TRBJ2-1; no clear D gene. The V end lost 2 bases, the J end lost 10 bases, and 9 bases lay between the germline ends. The CDR3 runs 12 residues. CDR1 and CDR2 (germline): MNHEY, SVGAGI. The CDR3 sequence is CASSYDNGEQFF. DNA of the CDR3: TGTGCCAGCAGTTACGACAATGGGGAGCAGTTCTTC.

Of note for this clone: Compared with germline, one end of the junction differs, possibly owing to a read error. The chain couples TRBV7-9 to TRBJ1-6; 7 positions agree with TRBD1. The CDR3 runs 14 residues. The germline CDR1 and CDR2 sequences are SEHNR and FQNEAQ (reference sequence). The CDR3 loop reads CSSSRDRADSPLHF. In DNA, the CDR3 is TGTTCCAGCAGCCGAGACAGGGCTGATTCACCCCTCCACTTT.

J is TRBJ2-7 and V is TRBV28; 7 bases align to TRBD2. Germline V lookup: CDR1 MDHEN, CDR2 SYDVKM. The length of the CDR3 is 15 residues. The J segment lost 1 base and the V segment lost 2 bases, leaving 5 bases of the junction unmatched. CDR3 residues: CASSLSGEKSYEQYF. CDR3 coding DNA: TGTGCCAGCAGTTTAAGCGGGGAGAAATCCTACGAGCAGTACTTC.

The V gene is TRBV19, the J gene TRBJ1-2; no clear D gene. In germline, CDR1 is LNHDA, CDR2 SQIVND (reference sequence). The CDR3 length is 13 residues. V lost 5 bases, J lost 2 bases, and 9 bases lay in between. This CDR3 reads CASSPPGNYGYTF. CDR3 coding DNA: TGTGCCAGTAGTCCACCGGGGAACTATGGCTACACCTTC.

J is TRBJ2-5 and V is TRBV5-5; D unresolved. CDR3 length: 13 amino acids. Germline loops: CDR1 SGHKS, CDR2 YYEKEE (reference sequence). Trimming cost V 0 bases and J 11 bases, with 14 bases left between them. This chain's CDR3 is CASSLGTLLEQYF. CDR3 DNA: TGTGCCAGCAGCTTGGGCACCCTACTGGAGCAGTACTTC.

This clone came up once. The same CDR3 also results from other DNA sequences found in this sample. The chain couples TRBV7-2 to TRBJ2-7; 7 nucleotides agree with TRBD1. Germline CDR1 and CDR2: SGHTA and FQGNSA. The CDR3 spans 14 residues. V lost 1 base, J lost 0 bases, and 0 bases stayed unmatched. The CDR3 DNA reads as TGTGCCAGCAGCTTAGACAGGGGCTCCTACGAGCAGTACTTC. This encodes CASSLDRGSYEQYF.

The chain joins TRBV5-4 to TRBJ2-5; 13 bases are shared with TRBD2. J lost 4 bases, V lost 3 bases, and 3 bases had no gene match. Germline CDR1 is SGHNT and CDR2 is YYREEE (reference sequence). This CDR3 is 15 amino acids long. CDR3 in amino acids: CASSSGTSGIETQYF. CDR3 coding DNA: TGTGCCAGCAGCTCGGGGACTAGCGGGATAGAGACCCAGTACTTC. Supplemented by reference TRBV5-4 and TRBJ2-5, the full variable domain reads ETGVTQSPTHLIKTRGQQVTLRCSSQSGHNTVSWYQQALGQGPQFIFQYYREEENGRGNFPPRFSGLQFPNYSSELNVNALELDDSALYLCASSSGTSGIETQYFGPGTRLLVL.

The chain has TRBV9 and TRBJ1-3, with D unresolved. Trimming pared 2 bases from V and 2 bases from J, leaving 8 bases between. CDR3 length: 14 amino acids. Germline-derived CDR1 and CDR2 are SGDLS and YYNGEE. The CDR3 is CASSVGVPGNTIYF. Here the CDR3 DNA reads TGTGCCAGCAGCGTCGGGGTTCCTGGAAACACCATATATTTT.

The chain recombines TRBV25-1 with TRBJ2-5; D is ambiguous. This CDR3 is built from 16 residues. The germline CDR1 and CDR2 sequences are MGHDK and SYGVNS. Trimming left V 0 bases short and J 0 bases short, with 11 bases between. The CDR3, as DNA: TGTGCCAGCAGTGAATATGAGACCGGGTACCAAGAGACCCAGTACTTC. It is translated as CASSEYETGYQETQYF.

V is TRBV6-5 and J is TRBJ2-7; 10 positions match TRBD2. Trimming removed 8 bases from V and 3 bases from J; junction bases left unmatched: 4. The CDR3 totals 13 residues. Germline CDR1 MNHEY, CDR2 SVGAGI. CDR3 region: CASGLAGVYEQYF. For the CDR3, the DNA is TGTGCCAGCGGGCTAGCGGGAGTCTACGAGCAGTACTTC.

The chain couples TRBV28 to TRBJ2-1, with D perhaps TRBD2 (5 bases). The germline V and J ends were trimmed by 2 bases and 6 bases, with 11 bases remaining between them. Germline CDR1 MDHEN, CDR2 SYDVKM. The CDR3 covers 14 residues. CDR3 residues: CASSLGLASNEQFF. For the CDR3, the DNA is TGTGCCAGCAGTTTAGGGCTAGCATCCAATGAGCAGTTCTTC.

The J gene is TRBJ2-3, the V gene TRBV5-4, with 9 bases identical to TRBD2. V lost 4 bases and J lost 4; bases outside the gene matches: 10. Germline assignment: CDR1 SGHNT and CDR2 YYREEE (reference sequence). The CDR3 totals 16 residues. CDR3 DNA sequence: TGTGCCAGCAGCCGGGCGGGGCTAGCGGGATCAGATACGCAGTATTTT. This gives the protein CASSRAGLAGSDTQYF.

This rearrangement joins TRBV20-1 to TRBJ1-2; TRBD1 aligns across 9 bases. The V and J ends lost 5 bases and 12 bases, in that order; junction bases with no gene match: 4. The CDR3 spans 10 residues. Germline CDR1 DFQATT, CDR2 SNEGSKA (reference sequence). CDR3 region: CSAAGTGHTF. For the CDR3, the DNA is TGCAGTGCTGCCGGGACAGGGCACACCTTC.

V gene TRBV5-1 combines with J gene TRBJ1-1; 7 bases agree with TRBD1. The germline V gene encodes CDR1 SGHRS and CDR2 YFSETQ. This CDR3 comprises 14 residues. Losses at the gene ends were 4 bases for V and 0 bases for J; bases not matched to a gene: 3. The CDR3 loop is CASSTGALNTEAFF. CDR3 sequence (DNA): TGCGCCAGCAGCACAGGGGCACTGAACACTGAAGCTTTCTTT.

This clone was detected a few times. CDR3 in amino acids: CASSPLGVGETQYF. The CDR3 DNA is TGTGCCAGCAGCCCATTAGGGGTGGGAGAGACCCAGTACTTC. V and J are TRBV11-2 and TRBJ2-5; D may be TRBD1 (5 bases). V was shortened by 5 bases and J by 4 bases, with 14 bases between the two germline ends. This CDR3 has 14 residues. CDR1 SGHAT and CDR2 FQNNGV come from the germline V gene.

V is TRBV6-5 and J is TRBJ1-1, with D perhaps TRBD1 (6 bases). V lost 4 bases and J lost 3, with 9 bases in between. Per germline, CDR1 MNHEY and CDR2 SVGAGI. CDR3 size: 13 residues. Here the CDR3 reads CASSFSGDTEAFF. In DNA form, the CDR3 reads TGTGCCAGCAGTTTCTCAGGGGACACTGAAGCTTTCTTT.

V usage is TRBV9 and J usage is TRBJ2-6; 9 bases align to TRBD2. Germline loops: CDR1 SGDLS, CDR2 YYNGEE. The CDR3 has 20 residues. Trimming took 4 bases from V and 2 from J; bases not matched to a gene: 16. The CDR3 DNA sequence: TGTGCCAGCAGCCCTCGGTTCGCGGGAGGGGGAGCTGCTGGGGCCAACGTCCTGACTTTC. Its translation is CASSPRFAGGGAAGANVLTF.

The chain joins TRBV7-9 to TRBJ2-2, with 8 bases lining up with TRBD1. J was trimmed by 3 bases and V by 1 base; bases with no gene match: 7. The CDR3 spans 17 residues. The germline gives CDR1 SEHNR, CDR2 FQNEAQ (reference sequence). The CDR3, as DNA: TGTGCCAGCAGCTTAGACGGCAGGGGGCCTTACACCGGGGAGCTGTTTTTT. As protein: CASSLDGRGPYTGELFF.